This is a list of T cell receptor beta chains from one sample in a study of regulatory T cells in long-lasting Graves disease. One entry per CDR3 protein, called by TCRdb with MiXCR from the multiplex PCR reads. The table lists hundreds of thousands of distinct CDR3 sequences, roughly 15% of them singletons. The data also belong to a second study, concerning T cells in Graves' hyperthyroidism and ophthalmopathy.

The starting material was peripheral blood mononuclear cells (PBMCs), obtained at new diagnosis, from a patient treated with antithyroid drugs. The receptors shown here come from a woman aged 25 to 39 with Graves disease. Both conserved end residues are part of each CDR3. The D gene is left open where the match is weak. Only some rows state a clone size, as once, few, many or a class for expanded clones.

TRBJ2-7 | TRBV12-3/TRBV12-4 | many | NA | CASHFEGFIGEQYF | TGTGCCAGCCACTTCGAGGGCTTTATTGGCGAGCAGTACTTC
TRBJ2-5 | TRBV7-9 | few | NA | CASSRVLGGAYQTQYF | TGTGCCAGCAGCCGAGTCCTAGGGGGGGCGTATCAGACCCAGTACTTC
TRBJ2-7 | TRBV5-1 | NA | NA | CASGPGTPSYEQYF | TGCGCCAGCGGTCCCGGGACCCCCTCCTACGAGCAGTACTTC
TRBJ2-7 | TRBV3-1 | many | NA | CASSQVWGPYEQYF | TGTGCCAGCAGCCAAGTCTGGGGACCCTACGAGCAGTACTTC
TRBJ1-2 | TRBV2 | many | NA | CASSSWSYTF | TGTGCCAGCAGTTCCTGGAGCTACACCTTC
TRBJ1-2 | TRBV28 | few | NA | CASSLYSRTDGYTF | TGTGCCAGCAGTTTATATTCGAGGACGGATGGCTACACCTTC
TRBJ1-1 | TRBV6-1 | few | NA | CTTLRRGGAEAFF | TGTACCACTCTCCGAAGGGGCGGGGCTGAAGCTTTCTTT
TRBJ2-1 | TRBV28 | many | TRBD2 | CASSRHLGGSTYNEQFF | TGTGCCAGCAGCCGCCACCTTGGCGGGAGCACCTACAATGAGCAGTTCTTC
TRBJ2-7 | TRBV3-1 | few | TRBD1 | CASSPGPGAGTGFYEQYF | TGTGCCAGCAGCCCAGGGCCCGGCGCCGGGACAGGGTTCTACGAGCAGTACTTC
TRBJ1-1 | TRBV19 | NA | NA | CASSRGPATEAFF | TGTGCCAGTAGTAGAGGTCCGGCCACTGAAGCTTTCTTT
TRBJ2-1 | TRBV14 | few | NA | CASSQVVWGANLDNEQFF | TGTGCCAGCAGCCAAGTTGTATGGGGGGCCAATTTGGACAATGAGCAGTTCTTC
TRBJ2-3 | TRBV30 | NA | NA | CAWSSATDTQYF | TGTGCCTGGAGCTCAGCGACAGATACGCAGTATTTT
TRBJ2-5 | TRBV20-1 | NA | TRBD2 | CSAPSGNYQETQYF | TGCAGTGCCCCTAGCGGGAATTACCAAGAGACCCAGTACTTC
TRBJ1-5 | TRBV25-1 | many | NA | CASRGQFNQPQHF | TGTGCCAGCAGAGGACAGTTCAATCAGCCCCAGCATTTT
TRBJ1-6 | TRBV7-9 | many | NA | CASSRRDGGNSPLHF | TGTGCCAGCAGCCGACGGGACGGGGGGAATTCACCCCTCCACTTT
TRBJ2-7 | TRBV20-1 | many | TRBD2 | CSARLTGTNHF | TGCAGTGCGAGATTAACCGGGACTAACCACTTC
TRBJ2-1 | TRBV7-3 | many | TRBD2 | CASSPNPFSGRALWNEQFF | TGTGCCAGCAGCCCCAACCCTTTTAGCGGGAGGGCCCTCTGGAATGAGCAGTTCTTC
TRBJ1-1 | TRBV25-1 | NA | TRBD1 | CASTTGGETEAFF | TGTGCCAGCACCACAGGGGGAGAGACTGAAGCTTTCTTT
TRBJ1-2 | TRBV30 | few | NA | CAWTEFYGYTF | TGTGCCTGGACAGAATTCTATGGCTACACCTTC
TRBJ1-5 | TRBV7-9 | NA | NA | CASSLGPMGNQPQHF | TGTGCCAGCAGTCTTGGTCCTATGGGCAATCAGCCCCAGCATTTT
TRBJ2-7 | TRBV28 | many | TRBD1 | CASTTGGRNVGEQYF | TGTGCCAGCACCACAGGGGGCAGGAATGTTGGCGAGCAGTACTTC
TRBJ1-1 | TRBV28 | many | NA | CASSLLAGALEAFF | TGTGCCAGCAGTTTATTAGCAGGGGCCCTAGAAGCTTTCTTT
TRBJ1-5 | TRBV6-1 | many | NA | CASSEVSNQPQHF | TGTGCCAGCAGTGAAGTAAGCAATCAGCCCCAGCATTTT
TRBJ2-5 | TRBV7-7 | NA | TRBD2 | CASSPQAGGTQETQYF | TGTGCTAGCAGCCCTCAAGCGGGAGGAACCCAAGAGACCCAGTACTTC
TRBJ1-2 | TRBV2 | NA | NA | CASSEDPYGYTF | TGTGCCAGCAGTGAGGATCCGTATGGCTACACCTTC
TRBJ1-2 | TRBV6-2/TRBV6-3 | NA | TRBD1 | CASSYFQGGRDGYTF | TGTGCCAGCAGTTACTTCCAGGGGGGACGGGATGGCTACACCTTC
TRBJ2-5 | TRBV29-1 | NA | NA | CSLGEPETQYF | TGCAGCCTTGGGGAGCCGGAGACCCAGTACTTC
TRBJ2-5 | TRBV19 | few | NA | CASGYTNQETQYF | TGTGCCAGTGGTTACACAAACCAAGAGACCCAGTACTTC
TRBJ1-4 | TRBV2 | many | NA | CASKAGEGNEKLFF | TGTGCCAGTAAAGCGGGGGAAGGTAATGAAAAACTGTTTTTT
TRBJ2-7 | TRBV2 | many | TRBD1 | CASSETGFTYEQYF | TGTGCCAGCAGTGAGACAGGGTTCACCTACGAGCAGTACTTC
TRBJ2-1 | TRBV7-2 | many | NA | CASMSRGPGTYNEQFF | TGTGCCAGCATGAGTCGGGGGCCAGGGACCTACAATGAGCAGTTCTTC
TRBJ2-3 | TRBV18 | few | NA | CASSPQQFLDTQYF | TGTGCCAGCTCACCTCAGCAGTTTCTCGATACGCAGTATTTT
TRBJ2-7 | TRBV5-1 | many | NA | CASSLSPGTSYLYEQYF | TGCGCCAGCAGCTTGAGCCCCGGGACATCCTACCTCTACGAGCAGTACTTC
TRBJ2-2 | TRBV7-9 | NA | NA | CASSSTGTPGELFF | TGTGCCAGCAGCTCTACAGGGACTCCCGGGGAGCTGTTTTTT
TRBJ1-5 | TRBV7-2 | NA | TRBD1 | CASSTPGTGDSGNQPQHF | TGTGCCAGTAGTACCCCCGGGACAGGAGACTCGGGCAATCAGCCCCAGCATTTT